This passage covers 32 T cell receptor beta chains from one sample sequenced in a study of blood T cell repertoires in COVID-19. Measured with immunoSEQ multiplex PCR; TCRdb has only the in-frame clones, and not every one. The sample has 370,000 or so clones; more than 70% are singletons. The sequenced sample consisted of PBMCs or T cells enriched from blood (not recorded which). Source of these receptors: a man aged 25-40 years who had recovered from COVID-19.

The chain carries TRBV5-1 and TRBJ1-2; no firm D call. Germline loops: CDR1 SGHRS, CDR2 YFSETQ. This CDR3 has 15 amino acids. Trimming removed 2 bases at V and 2 bases at J, with 13 bases between. The CDR3 nucleotides read TGCGCCAGCAGCTTCACAGACCGGGAGAACTATGGCTACACCTTC. This encodes CASSFTDRENYGYTF.

CDR3 nucleotide sequence: TGTGCCAGCAGCCTTAACAGCTATGGCTACACCTTC. As protein: CASSLNSYGYTF. The chain employs TRBV5-6 and TRBJ1-2; D gene unclear. The length of the CDR3 is 12 residues. Germline V gene data show CDR1 as SGHDT and CDR2 as YYEEEE. V was shortened by 4 bases and J by 4 bases, with 8 bases between the two germline ends.

V usage is TRBV7-3 and J usage is TRBJ2-7, with TRBD1 matching 8 bases. The CDR3 has 19 residues. The germline V gene has CDR1 SGHTA and CDR2 FQGTGA. V lost 3 bases, J lost 0 bases, and 16 bases stayed unmatched. The CDR3 DNA reads as TGTGCCAGCAGCTTTGGTCCGGACAGGGCCTTCGAGAGCTCCTACGAGCAGTACTTC. This encodes CASSFGPDRAFESSYEQYF.

A single count supports this clone. This rearrangement joins TRBV7-9 to TRBJ1-6; 7 bases align to TRBD1. Germline assignment: CDR1 SEHNR and CDR2 FQNEAQ (reference sequence). The length of the CDR3 is 15 residues. V lost 5 bases to trimming and J lost 8 bases; unmatched junction nucleotides: 9. Here the CDR3 reads CASSRWGRGYSPLHF. The CDR3 DNA reads TGTGCCAGCAGCCGGTGGGGCAGGGGGTATTCACCCCTCCACTTT.

The chain recombines TRBV3-1 (or the pseudogene TRBV3-2) with TRBJ1-2; possible D gene TRBD1, 6 bases. CDR1 is LGHDT, CDR2 YNNKEL, per germline (reference sequence). The CDR3 has 16 amino acids. V lost 2 bases, J lost 6 bases, and 19 bases lay in between. The CDR3 nucleotides read TGTGCCAGCAGCCAATCGCGGGTACAGGGCCGGGATGGCTACACCTTC. It encodes CASSQSRVQGRDGYTF.

This clone was observed once. This chain joins TRBV9 and TRBJ1-2, with TRBD1 identical over 12 bases. Trimming removed 0 bases from V and 6 bases from J; junction bases left unmatched: 6. CDR3 length equals 16 residues. CDR1 is SGDLS, CDR2 YYNGEE, per germline. The CDR3 loop reads CASSVEGTGGPNGYTF. DNA for the CDR3: TGTGCCAGCAGCGTAGAGGGGACAGGGGGCCCGAATGGCTACACCTTC.

V is TRBV3-1 (or the pseudogene TRBV3-2) and J is TRBJ1-5; D ambiguous. This CDR3 region has 15 residues. V was pared by 1 base and J by 6 bases, with 13 bases between. The V gene's germline CDR1 is LGHDT and CDR2 YNNKEL (reference sequence). This chain's CDR3 is CASSQARGSSQPQHF. Written as DNA, the CDR3 is TGTGCCAGCAGCCAAGCTCGCGGGAGTAGTCAGCCCCAGCATTTT.

The chain joins TRBV19 to TRBJ1-2; 8 nucleotides agree with TRBD1. Germline values: CDR1 LNHDA, CDR2 SQIVND (reference sequence). The CDR3 extends over 13 amino acids. V was pared by 7 bases and J by 9 bases, with 10 bases of the junction left unmatched. Here the CDR3 DNA reads TGTGCCAGTATTGACAGGGGTATCAGTCGCTACACCTTC. Its translation: CASIDRGISRYTF.

The gene calls are TRBV6-5 and TRBJ2-7; 8 nucleotides match TRBD1. The CDR3 sequence is 14 residues long. After removal of 6 bases from V and 3 bases from J, the junction contained 7 bases not matched to a gene. Germline CDR1 and CDR2: MNHEY and SVGAGI. The CDR3 loop is CASRPGQGDYEQYF. The CDR3 DNA reads TGTGCCAGCAGACCCGGACAGGGCGACTACGAGCAGTACTTC.

The chain's CDR3 is CASRAGKGANVLTF. The DNA for the CDR3 is TGTGCCAGCAGAGCAGGGAAAGGGGCCAACGTCCTGACTTTC. The chain employs TRBV6-5 and TRBJ2-6; the D gene is possibly TRBD1 (5 bases). V lost 6 bases, J lost 4 bases, and 10 bases lay in between. The CDR3 extends over 14 amino acids. From germline, CDR1 is MNHEY and CDR2 SVGAGI.

This chain links TRBV13 with TRBJ2-7; the match to TRBD1 covers 7 bases. Germline V CDR1 and CDR2: PRHDT, FYEKMQ (reference sequence). With 9 bases clipped from V and 2 bases from J, the junction kept 13 bases outside the gene matches. The CDR3 runs to 15 residues. The CDR3 DNA is TGTGCCAGTAGCAGCTTGGTACAGGGGACCTACGAGCAGTACTTC. Protein: CASSSLVQGTYEQYF.

For the CDR3, the DNA is TGTGCCAGCAGGGAATCAATAGCTAGGACTGAAGCTTTCTTT. Translating it yields CASRESIARTEAFF. The chain couples TRBV7-2 to TRBJ1-1; the D is unclear. The V end was cut by 6 bases, the J end by 5 bases, with 16 bases between. Germline assignment: CDR1 SGHTA and CDR2 FQGNSA. The CDR3 loop spans 14 amino acids.

The rearrangement links TRBV7-7 to TRBJ2-5; TRBD2 agrees at 8 bases. Germline V gene data show CDR1 as SSHAT and CDR2 as FNYEAQ (reference sequence). The CDR3 totals 15 residues. Losses at the gene ends were 5 bases for V and 3 bases for J; bases not matched to a gene: 8. The DNA of the CDR3 is TGTGCCAGCAGCAAATACTTACTAGCGGAAGAGACCCAGTACTTC. Residues: CASSKYLLAEETQYF.

The CDR3 is CAISELNTGGYTF. In DNA, the CDR3 is TGTGCCATCAGTGAACTCAACACGGGAGGCTACACCTTC. The J gene is TRBJ1-2, the V gene TRBV10-3; no clear D. The V gene lost 3 bases and the J gene lost 8 bases, with 13 bases spanning the gap. The CDR3 is made up of 13 amino acids. The germline CDR1 and CDR2 sequences are ENHRY and SYGVKD.

This clone was picked up a small number of times. CDR3: CASSQDGQLNQPQHF. CDR3 nucleotide sequence: TGCGCCAGCAGCCAAGACGGACAGCTCAATCAGCCCCAGCATTTT. The chain links TRBV4-1 to TRBJ1-5; TRBD1 is a possible D gene (6 bases). CDR1 and CDR2 from the germline V gene are MGHRA and YSYEKL. This CDR3 region has 15 residues. V gave up 0 bases and J gave up 3 bases, with 9 bases separating them.

This clone was seen a single time. The chain has TRBV19 and TRBJ2-5, with 7 positions matching TRBD1. Germline V gives CDR1 LNHDA, CDR2 SQIVND (reference sequence). J gave up 5 bases and V 3 bases, and 6 bases lay outside the gene matches. This CDR3 is 14 amino acids long. The CDR3 nucleotides read TGTGCCAGTAGTATTGAGGGGGCGAGGGAGACCCAGTACTTC. Translation gives CASSIEGARETQYF.

Written as DNA, the CDR3 is TGTGCCAGCAGCCTACTCAGGGTCCCTAATGAAAAACTGTTTTTT. The encoded protein is CASSLLRVPNEKLFF. The chain joins TRBV5-5 to TRBJ1-4; TRBD1 might be the D (5 bases). This CDR3 has 15 residues. V was cut by 4 bases and J by 3 bases, with 13 bases left in between. Germline assignment: CDR1 SGHKS and CDR2 YYEKEE (reference sequence).

This chain uses TRBV3-1 (or the pseudogene TRBV3-2) with TRBJ1-1, with 9 bases that match TRBD1. The CDR3 contains 14 residues. Germline-derived CDR1 and CDR2 are LGHDT and YNNKEL (reference sequence). V shed 3 bases, J shed 6 bases, and the junction held 5 bases outside the gene matches. DNA for the CDR3: TGTGCCAGCAGCCAGGGACAGGGTTTGTCTGAAGCTTTCTTT. It encodes CASSQGQGLSEAFF.

This chain links TRBV29-1 with TRBJ2-5; TRBD2 matches 8 bases. V was clipped by 2 bases and J by 9 bases; unmatched bases: 8. The CDR3 has 13 residues. CDR1 is SQVTM and CDR2 is ANQGSEA in the germline V gene. The CDR3 nucleotides are TGCAGCGTTGAAACGGGGGGGTGGTACTCCCAGTACTTC. Protein product: CSVETGGWYSQYF.

This chain connects TRBV11-2 to TRBJ2-2; 7 bases are a match to TRBD1. This CDR3 spans 16 amino acids. Trimming cost V 7 bases and J 7 bases; bases outside gene matches: 15. Germline CDR1 reads SGHAT; CDR2 reads FQNNGV. CDR3 DNA sequence: TGTGCCAGCACCCCTTTGACAGGGAAATTAATCGGGGAGCTGTTTTTT. It yields the protein CASTPLTGKLIGELFF.

This chain joins TRBV7-8 and TRBJ1-2; D is unresolved. CDR1 is SGHVS and CDR2 is FQNEAQ in the germline V gene. Trimming pared 1 base from V and 4 bases from J, leaving 16 bases between. This CDR3 is 16 amino acids long. The CDR3 DNA follows: TGTGCCAGCAGCTTAGTGACGGATATAGCTACCTATGGCTACACCTTC. It codes for CASSLVTDIATYGYTF.

The chain is built from TRBV9 and TRBJ1-4, with a possible D match to TRBD1 (6 bases). The CDR3 has 14 residues. CDR1 is SGDLS, CDR2 YYNGEE, per germline. The V and J ends lost 0 bases and 6 bases respectively, with 9 bases between them. The CDR3 region is CASSVGGQDEKLFF. In nucleotides, the CDR3 is TGTGCCAGCAGCGTAGGGGGGCAGGATGAAAAACTGTTTTTT.

This chain links TRBV30 with TRBJ1-2, with 12 positions matching TRBD1. Germline loops: CDR1 GTSNPN, CDR2 SVGIG (reference sequence). The CDR3 spans 15 residues. V dropped 1 base and J dropped 6; count of bases not matched to a gene: 6. The CDR3 DNA follows: TGTGCCTGGAGTGCCGGGACAGGGGGCGCGGATGGCTACACCTTC. It specifies CAWSAGTGGADGYTF.

This clone was observed once. The chain carries TRBV5-6 and TRBJ2-7; possibly TRBD1 for D (6 bases). V was clipped by 0 bases and J by 3 bases, with 10 bases between them. This CDR3 has 14 residues. Germline V gives CDR1 SGHDT, CDR2 YYEEEE. The CDR3 sequence is CASSLGGPIYEQYF. CDR3 in DNA: TGTGCCAGCAGCTTGGGGGGGCCAATCTACGAGCAGTACTTC.

This clone was seen more than once but under ten times. The rearrangement links TRBV5-4 to TRBJ1-5, with 10 bases aligning to TRBD1. The CDR3 has 15 residues. V lost 4 bases to trimming and J lost 4 bases; unmatched junction nucleotides: 5. Germline CDR1 and CDR2: SGHNT and YYREEE (reference sequence). The chain's CDR3 is CASSTGQGVNQPQHF. The CDR3, as DNA: TGTGCCAGCAGCACAGGACAGGGGGTTAATCAGCCCCAGCATTTT.

The DNA for the CDR3 is TGTGCCAGCAGCTTTGACAGGTTGGCCGAAAAACTGTTTTTT. It encodes CASSFDRLAEKLFF. The chain carries TRBV7-8 and TRBJ1-4; D is possibly TRBD1 (6 bases). The germline V gene has CDR1 SGHVS and CDR2 FQNEAQ. The CDR3 has 14 residues. Trimming took 3 bases from V and 8 from J, leaving 13 bases between them.

This rearrangement joins TRBV19 to TRBJ2-1; D is perhaps TRBD2 (6 bases). The CDR3 runs 14 residues. Germline-derived CDR1 and CDR2 are LNHDA and SQIVND (reference sequence). The V end lost 7 bases, the J end lost 4 bases, and 14 bases lay between the germline ends. CDR3 in amino acids: CASTSSARYNEQFF. CDR3 in DNA: TGTGCCAGTACGTCTAGCGCTAGATACAATGAGCAGTTCTTC.

The chain links TRBV7-2 to TRBJ1-2; the D gene is possibly TRBD1 (5 bases). The V gene's germline CDR1 is SGHTA and CDR2 FQGNSA. The CDR3 has 15 amino acids. Trimming removed 4 bases at V and 7 bases at J, with 19 bases between. This CDR3 reads CASSSHIFPTAGYTF. For the CDR3, the DNA is TGTGCCAGCAGCTCCCATATTTTTCCGACAGCTGGCTACACCTTC.

This clone was counted ten times or more. The rearrangement links TRBV27 to TRBJ1-5, with D possibly matching TRBD1 (5 bases). The CDR3 totals 14 residues. V gave up 5 bases and J gave up 0 bases, with 8 bases separating them. The germline V gene encodes CDR1 MNHEY and CDR2 SMNVEV (reference sequence). Here the CDR3 reads CASSRGNSNQPQHF. The CDR3 DNA follows: TGTGCCAGCAGTCGGGGGAATAGCAATCAGCCCCAGCATTTT.

V and J are TRBV30 and TRBJ1-5; unclear D gene. Germline CDR1 is GTSNPN and CDR2 is SVGIG (reference sequence). Trimming shortened V by 3 bases and J by 4 bases, and 16 bases separated the two germline ends. This CDR3 comprises 15 residues. The CDR3 DNA sequence: TGTGCCTGGAGCTTACCCGGGGTACATAATCAGCCCCAGCATTTT. Encoded protein: CAWSLPGVHNQPQHF.

The J gene is TRBJ1-1, the V gene TRBV18; the D is unclear. The germline V and J ends were trimmed by 4 bases and 4 bases, with 10 bases remaining between them. Per the germline V gene, CDR1 is KGHSH and CDR2 is LQKENI. The CDR3 length is 13 residues. CDR3 protein: CASSLMAGTEAFF. CDR3 in DNA: TGTGCCAGCTCACTCATGGCGGGCACTGAAGCTTTCTTT.

The chain has TRBV18 and TRBJ1-2, with D possibly matching TRBD1 (6 bases). Germline V gene sequence: CDR1 KGHSH, CDR2 LQKENI. CDR3 length equals 15 residues. V lost 1 base to trimming and J lost 6 bases, with 15 bases between them. Written as DNA, the CDR3 is TGTGCCAGCTCACCACTGCCGCAGGGGAATGATGGCTACACCTTC. The encoded protein is CASSPLPQGNDGYTF.